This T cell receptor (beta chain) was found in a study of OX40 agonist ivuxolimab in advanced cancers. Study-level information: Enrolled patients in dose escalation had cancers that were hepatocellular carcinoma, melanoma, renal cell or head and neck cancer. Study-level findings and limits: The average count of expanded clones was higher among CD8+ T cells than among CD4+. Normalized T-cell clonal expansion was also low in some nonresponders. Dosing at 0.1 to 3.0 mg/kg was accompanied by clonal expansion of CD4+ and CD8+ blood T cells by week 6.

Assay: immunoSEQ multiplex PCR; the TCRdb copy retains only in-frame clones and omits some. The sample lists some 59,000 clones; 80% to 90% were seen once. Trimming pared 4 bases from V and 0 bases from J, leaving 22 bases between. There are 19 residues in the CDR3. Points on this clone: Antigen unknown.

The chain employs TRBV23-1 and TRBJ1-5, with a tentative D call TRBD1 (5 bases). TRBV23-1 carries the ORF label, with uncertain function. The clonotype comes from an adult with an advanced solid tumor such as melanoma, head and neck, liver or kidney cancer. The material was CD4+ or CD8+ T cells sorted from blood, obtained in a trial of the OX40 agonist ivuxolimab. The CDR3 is CASSRSQGGGPYSNQPQHF. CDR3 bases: TGCGCCAGCAGTCGCTCCCAGGGTGGGGGACCTTATAGCAATCAGCCCCAGCATTTT.